A single sample gave rise to the 16 T cell receptor beta chains below, sequenced in a study of PD-1 blockade in mismatch repair-deficient tumors. Some clones are missing from TCRdb's copy, which holds only in-frame ones; the method was immunoSEQ multiplex PCR. The sample lists about 68,000 clones; 70% to 85% were seen once. Sequenced here: peripheral blood, sampled 2 weeks after starting pembrolizumab. The receptors originated from an adult with mismatch repair-deficient cancer.

V gene TRBV5-1 combines with J gene TRBJ2-7, with D unresolved. V lost 1 base to trimming and J lost 7 bases, with 9 bases between them. In germline, CDR1 is SGHRS, CDR2 YFSETQ. The CDR3 is made up of 12 amino acids. CDR3 sequence reads: CASSLRAWEQYF. CDR3 nucleotides: TGCGCCAGCAGCTTGCGTGCGTGGGAGCAGTACTTC.

V and J are TRBV9 and TRBJ2-3, with TRBD2 matching over 12 bases. Germline CDR1 SGDLS, CDR2 YYNGEE. The V segment lost 1 base and the J segment 3 bases; nucleotides outside the gene matches: 6. The CDR3 has 17 residues. The DNA for the CDR3 is TGTGCCAGCAGCGTACTAGCGGGAGGGCGAGGAACAGATACGCAGTATTTT. The encoded protein is CASSVLAGGRGTDTQYF.

J is TRBJ2-7 and V is TRBV7-9, with 14 nucleotides matching TRBD2. In germline, CDR1 is SEHNR, CDR2 FQNEAQ (reference sequence). The J segment lost 0 bases and the V segment lost 5 bases, leaving 6 bases of the junction unmatched. The CDR3 is 17 amino acids. The DNA of the CDR3 is TGTGCCAGCAGCCCTCGTGGACTAGCGGGGGGCTCCTACGAGCAGTACTTC. Protein: CASSPRGLAGGSYEQYF. Variable domain in full (rest from reference TRBV7-9 and TRBJ2-7): DTGVSQNPRHKITKRGQNVTFRCDPISEHNRLYWYRQTLGQGPEFLTYFQNEAQLEKSRLLSDRFSAERPKGSFSTLEIQRTEQGDSAMYLCASSPRGLAGGSYEQYFGPGTRLTVT.

The chain is built from TRBV6-5 and TRBJ2-7; 11 bases match TRBD2. This CDR3 contains 15 residues. Per the germline V gene, CDR1 is MNHEY and CDR2 is SVGAGI. With V trimmed by 2 bases and J by 6 bases, 6 bases remained unmatched. CDR3 DNA: TGTGCCAGCAGTTACACCACTAGCGGGAGCGGCGAGCAGTACTTC. Encoded protein: CASSYTTSGSGEQYF.

The chain combines TRBV20-1 with TRBJ2-1; D uncertain. V was trimmed by 6 bases and J by 7 bases, leaving 10 bases between them. Germline values: CDR1 DFQATT, CDR2 SNEGSKA (reference sequence). The CDR3 covers 11 residues. The CDR3 coding sequence is TGCAGTGCAAATCAGGTAAATGAGCAGTTCTTC. It codes for CSANQVNEQFF.

This chain connects TRBV11-1 to TRBJ2-7; TRBD2 matches 10 bases. The CDR3 extends over 15 amino acids. Germline trimming cut 3 bases from V and 3 bases from J; bases unmatched to any gene: 5. CDR1 SGHAT and CDR2 FQDESV come from the germline V gene (reference sequence). CDR3 loop: CASSLASGSVYEQYF. The CDR3 coding sequence is TGTGCCAGCAGCTTGGCTAGCGGGAGTGTCTACGAGCAGTACTTC.

In this sample, this clone is medium-sized. The chain is built from TRBV19 and TRBJ1-1, with TRBD1 matching 10 bases. This CDR3 region has 14 residues. Looked up from germline, CDR1 is LNHDA and CDR2 is SQIVND (reference sequence). The ends lost 7 bases at V and 4 bases at J; junction bases unmatched: 6. DNA of the CDR3: TGTGCCAGTACCGACAGGGGGCTGAGCACTGAAGCTTTCTTT. This gives the protein CASTDRGLSTEAFF.

This clone was counted between two and nine times. The chain carries TRBV6-5 and TRBJ1-2; D possibly corresponds to TRBD1 (5 bases). Germline CDR1 is MNHEY and CDR2 is SVGAGI. V was shortened by 8 bases and J by 8 bases, with 12 bases between the two germline ends. This CDR3 is built from 11 residues. DNA of the CDR3: TGTGCCAGCTGGGACCGTTGGGGCTACACCTTC. Translating it yields CASWDRWGYTF.

The genes are TRBV6-1 and TRBJ2-1; 7 bases align to TRBD1. The germline gives CDR1 MNHNS, CDR2 SASEGT. J gave up 2 bases and V 10 bases, and 8 bases lay outside the gene matches. This CDR3 is 14 amino acids long. The CDR3 DNA reads TGTGCCACCGGGAAGGGACAGACCTACAATGAGCAGTTCTTC. The encoded protein is CATGKGQTYNEQFF.

V usage is TRBV12-2 and J usage is TRBJ2-7. TRBV12-2 is deemed a pseudogene. The CDR3 consists of 16 residues. The CDR3 here is CASRLGPGTTSYEQYF. In nucleotides, the CDR3 is TGTGCAAGTCGCTTAGGGCCAGGGACCACCAGCTACGAGCAGTACTTC.

This chain links TRBV14 with TRBJ2-1; 9 positions agree with TRBD1. V shed 7 bases and J 7 bases; nucleotides not matched to a gene: 8. Germline V lookup: CDR1 SGHDN, CDR2 FVKESK. This CDR3 is 14 amino acids long. In nucleotides, the CDR3 is TGTGCCAGCAAGCCACAGGGGGCGCATAATGAGCAGTTCTTC. Translation gives CASKPQGAHNEQFF.

The rearrangement uses TRBV11-3 and TRBJ2-2; weak D call: TRBD1 (6 bases). Trimming took off 5 bases at V and 0 bases at J, with 16 bases between the two ends. Per the germline V gene, CDR1 is SGHNT and CDR2 is YENEEA. The CDR3 consists of 17 residues. The DNA for the CDR3 is TGTGCCAGCAGCCTGGCCCGGACAGTTCCGAACACCGGGGAGCTGTTTTTT. Protein: CASSLARTVPNTGELFF.

The rearrangement joins TRBV27 to TRBJ2-3; 8 bases align to TRBD1. The junction had 8 bases not matched to a gene; V was cut back by 4 bases and J by 2 bases. CDR3 length equals 16 residues. The germline V gene encodes CDR1 MNHEY and CDR2 SMNVEV (reference sequence). CDR3 amino acids: CASSWVGQGITDTQYF. The CDR3 bases are TGTGCCAGCAGTTGGGTCGGACAGGGAATCACAGATACGCAGTATTTT.

V gene TRBV5-1 combines with J gene TRBJ1-2; 8 bases are shared with TRBD1. Per the germline V gene, CDR1 is SGHRS and CDR2 is YFSETQ. The CDR3 runs to 14 residues. J lost 4 bases, V lost 6 bases, and 8 bases had no gene match. The CDR3 DNA sequence: TGCGCCAGCACCGACAGGGGACAAACCTATGGCTACACCTTC. Translated, it gives CASTDRGQTYGYTF.

This clone came up a few times. The chain uses TRBV6-5 and TRBJ1-3; D is undetermined. Germline CDR1 reads MNHEY; CDR2 reads SVGAGI. The CDR3 totals 16 residues. V was pared by 4 bases and J by 0 bases, with 13 bases between. The CDR3 coding sequence is TGTGCCAGCAGTTCCACCTTCATGCTCTCTGGAAACACCATATATTTT. Translated, it gives CASSSTFMLSGNTIYF.

The chain has TRBV6-6 and TRBJ2-7; D is unresolved. The CDR3 covers 12 residues. Per the germline V gene, CDR1 is MNHNY and CDR2 is SVGAGI (reference sequence). The V gene lost 5 bases and the J gene lost 4 bases, with 9 bases spanning the gap. CDR3 in amino acids: CASSVTDYEQYF. The CDR3 DNA sequence: TGTGCCAGCAGTGTTACGGATTACGAGCAGTACTTC.